The table lists the clone carrying this T cell receptor (beta chain) with a count of one. Original data processing: Amplification of reference gene primers was used by the study to estimate nucleated cell counts. TCRdb's table, derived via immunoSEQ multiplex PCR, lists solely in-frame clones and lacks some. Clonal size and the V and J genes are those of that table, whereas D and trimming came from the DNA. The table has 200,000 to 250,000 clones, roughly four fifths seen once; the top ten hold approximately 4.5%. The data are from a study of blood T cell repertoires in COVID-19. The overall study: Whether acute or convalescent, the COVID-19 samples came from the United States, Italy and Spain. T cells, B-cell-depleted T cells, or PBMCs provided the cDNA or gDNA that served as material.

Trimming removed 3 bases from V and 4 bases from J, with 14 bases in between. Germline V gene lookup returns CDR1 SGHRS and CDR2 YFSETQ. This CDR3 spans 15 amino acids. This chain uses TRBV5-1 with TRBJ1-5, with D maybe TRBD1 (5 bases). The sequence came from a woman aged 70-85 years with acute or convalescent COVID-19. Sequencing input: peripheral blood. The CDR3 spells CASSWGEGRNQPQHF. The CDR3 DNA reads TGCGCCAGCAGCTGGGGAGAGGGGAGGAATCAGCCCCAGCATTTT.